One T cell receptor beta chain is described in this entry. As yet, its antigen is unknown. The primer mix had 60 Vbeta and 13 Jbeta primers. Measured with immunoSEQ multiplex PCR; TCRdb has only the in-frame clones, and not every one. The data hold 25,000 to 30,000 clones, with roughly 60% observed a single time. The sample is drawn from a study of cytomegalovirus exposure and HLA in healthy donors. Findings and caveats of the study: Of the V segments, some could not be distinguished, including TRBV6-2 and TRBV6-3, and were excluded.

CDR1 SGHTS and CDR2 YDEGEE come from the germline V gene. CDR3 length equals 15 residues. The V end lost 1 base, the J end lost 0 bases, and 8 bases lay between the germline ends. Sequencing used PBMCs. This sequence joins TRBV5-8 and TRBJ1-3, with D maybe TRBD1 (6 bases). The TCR sequence derives from a male donor in good health and CMV-seropositive. CDR3 amino acids: CASSLRTVSGNTIYF. Written as DNA, the CDR3 is TGTGCCAGCAGCTTGAGGACAGTCTCTGGAAACACCATATATTTT.